What follows are 28 T cell receptor beta chains derived from one specimen sequenced in a study of blood T cell repertoires in COVID-19 (TCRdb year 2020). Libraries were built with the immunoSEQ multiplex PCR assay. TCRdb stores this immuneACCESS table with in-frame sequences only. Part of the clones is absent; in the studies checked, under half of the shortfall reflects unresolved V genes, and no reason is known for the rest. This sample holds about 230,000 clones; 85% to 90% were observed only once. Around 10% of the sample goes to the ten largest clones. The material sequenced was peripheral blood. All receptors come from a man between 45 and 60 years old with COVID-19, enrolled during active disease.

In DNA form, the CDR3 reads TGTGCCAGCTCGACAACTTGGAGGGGCGATGAGCAGTTCTTC. This codes for CASSTTWRGDEQFF. The rearrangement links TRBV18 to TRBJ2-1; a possible D gene is TRBD2 (6 bases). Germline-derived CDR1 and CDR2 are KGHSH and LQKENI. The CDR3 has 14 residues. The V gene lost 6 bases and the J gene lost 8 bases, with 17 bases spanning the gap.

This clone has only one observation. The genes are TRBV7-2 and TRBJ2-7; 10 nucleotides align to TRBD2. Trimming took 2 bases from V and 3 from J; bases not matched to a gene: 10. In germline, CDR1 is SGHTA, CDR2 FQGNSA. The CDR3 runs to 17 residues. Here the CDR3 reads CASSLSASGRISYEQYF. CDR3 DNA: TGTGCCAGCAGCTTATCTGCTAGCGGGAGAATAAGCTACGAGCAGTACTTC.

The V gene is TRBV18, the J gene TRBJ2-7; TRBD1 agrees at 8 bases. The CDR3 spans 15 residues. Unmatched junction bases numbered 10, after V lost 3 bases and J lost 6 bases. The germline V gene encodes CDR1 KGHSH and CDR2 LQKENI. The CDR3 reads CASSPPGQDLREQYF. The DNA of the CDR3 is TGTGCCAGCTCACCCCCGGGACAGGATCTACGCGAGCAGTACTTC.

The rearrangement uses TRBV27 and TRBJ2-1; D remains unclear. V was shortened by 0 bases and J by 4 bases, with 4 bases between the two germline ends. Per germline, CDR1 MNHEY and CDR2 SMNVEV (reference sequence). The CDR3 covers 13 residues. Written as DNA, the CDR3 is TGTGCCAGCAGTTTATCAGCGTACAATGAGCAGTTCTTC. This gives the protein CASSLSAYNEQFF.

The chain couples TRBV28 to TRBJ2-3; 9 bases match TRBD2. Germline V gene sequence: CDR1 MDHEN, CDR2 SYDVKM. Trimming took 4 bases from V and 4 from J; bases not matched to a gene: 9. The CDR3 length is 16 residues. The CDR3 here is CASSSGAAGGADTQYF. The CDR3 DNA sequence: TGTGCCAGCAGTTCCGGGGCAGCGGGAGGTGCAGATACGCAGTATTTT.

The chain joins TRBV5-6 to TRBJ2-5; 10 bases are a match to TRBD2. Germline CDR1 and CDR2: SGHDT and YYEEEE. This CDR3 is built from 15 residues. The V segment lost 2 bases and the J segment 3 bases; nucleotides outside the gene matches: 4. The CDR3 DNA reads TGTGCCAGCAGCTTACTAGCGGGGAATAAAGAGACCCAGTACTTC. Translating gives CASSLLAGNKETQYF.

The genes are TRBV5-4 and TRBJ1-4; D is unclear. This CDR3 has 15 residues. With 4 bases removed from V and 5 bases from J, the gap between germline ends came to 15 bases. Germline-derived CDR1 and CDR2 are SGHNT and YYREEE (reference sequence). This CDR3 is CASSPGRGINEKLFF. The CDR3 coding sequence is TGTGCCAGCAGCCCCGGGCGGGGAATAAATGAAAAACTGTTTTTT.

V usage is TRBV3-1 (or the pseudogene TRBV3-2) and J usage is TRBJ1-5; D uncertain. The CDR3 extends over 15 amino acids. Trimming took off 1 base at V and 4 bases at J, with 11 bases between the two ends. Germline V lookup: CDR1 LGHDT, CDR2 YNNKEL (reference sequence). CDR3 residues: CASSQGGEANQPQHF. In DNA form, the CDR3 reads TGTGCCAGCAGCCAAGGGGGAGAAGCAAATCAGCCCCAGCATTTT.

The chain employs TRBV6-5 and TRBJ2-7; no definite D call. The CDR3 contains 12 residues. Germline CDR1 is MNHEY and CDR2 is SVGAGI. Trimming removed 6 bases from V and 4 bases from J, with 10 bases in between. For the CDR3, the DNA is TGTGCCAGCAGAGGCCAGGATTACGAGCAGTACTTC. It encodes CASRGQDYEQYF.

The chain joins TRBV30 to TRBJ2-5, with 8 bases lining up with TRBD1. The germline CDR1 and CDR2 sequences are GTSNPN and SVGIG (reference sequence). The CDR3 totals 14 residues. Germline trimming cut 0 bases from V and 5 bases from J; bases unmatched to any gene: 5. CDR3 DNA: TGTGCCTGGAGTGTAGCCAGGGGGCCTGAGACCCAGTACTTC. Protein product: CAWSVARGPETQYF.

The rearrangement links TRBV12-3 or TRBV12-4 to TRBJ2-1; TRBD2 matches at 8 bases. The CDR3 runs to 13 residues. Losses at the gene ends were 5 bases for V and 7 bases for J; bases not matched to a gene: 4. The CDR3 DNA reads as TGTGCCAGCAGTCCCGGGGGGGTGAATGAGCAGTTCTTC. Its translation is CASSPGGVNEQFF.

This chain links TRBV3-1 (or the pseudogene TRBV3-2) with TRBJ1-2, with TRBD1 identical over 7 bases. The V gene's germline CDR1 is LGHDT and CDR2 YNNKEL (reference sequence). The ends lost 1 base at V and 4 bases at J; junction bases unmatched: 3. There are 14 residues in the CDR3. DNA for the CDR3: TGTGCCAGCAGCCAAGGGGGACAGCTCTATGGCTACACCTTC. It yields the protein CASSQGGQLYGYTF.

The chain couples TRBV30 to TRBJ2-5; TRBD1 matches 10 bases. The germline gives CDR1 GTSNPN, CDR2 SVGIG (reference sequence). There are 14 residues in the CDR3. V was clipped by 3 bases and J by 4 bases; unmatched bases: 5. The CDR3 DNA follows: TGTGCCTGGAGATTGACAGGGGGCCGAGAGACCCAGTACTTC. Protein product: CAWRLTGGRETQYF.

This chain joins TRBV19 and TRBJ2-7, with a possible D match to TRBD1 (7 bases). Germline V gene sequence: CDR1 LNHDA, CDR2 SQIVND (reference sequence). The CDR3 is made up of 17 amino acids. Trimming took off 6 bases at V and 2 bases at J, with 23 bases between the two ends. In nucleotides, the CDR3 is TGTGCCAGTAGAAGGGGAGGAACCGGGACAGACGCCTACGAGCAGTACTTC. Translated: CASRRGGTGTDAYEQYF.

This chain connects TRBV6-2 or TRBV6-3 to TRBJ2-5; D perhaps matches TRBD1 (6 bases). Germline CDR1 MNHEY, CDR2 SVGEGT. The CDR3 covers 13 residues. Trimming shortened V by 4 bases and J by 5 bases, and 11 bases separated the two germline ends. For the CDR3, the DNA is TGTGCCAGCAGTTTCGGACAGAAGGAGACCCAGTACTTC. The encoded protein is CASSFGQKETQYF.

The V gene is TRBV11-3, the J gene TRBJ2-1; the match to TRBD2 covers 10 bases. Per germline, CDR1 SGHNT and CDR2 YENEEA. The CDR3 extends over 15 amino acids. With V trimmed by 4 bases and J by 5 bases, 5 bases remained unmatched. The CDR3 loop is CASSSSGSGDNEQFF. The CDR3 coding sequence is TGTGCCAGCAGCTCTAGCGGGAGTGGGGACAATGAGCAGTTCTTC.

The chain recombines TRBV5-4 with TRBJ1-4; no reliable D call. This CDR3 is built from 16 residues. V gave up 0 bases and J gave up 7 bases, with 16 bases separating them. The germline CDR1 and CDR2 sequences are SGHNT and YYREEE (reference sequence). Written as DNA, the CDR3 is TGTGCCAGCAGCTTGGACGGGGTTCGTTTCGCTGAAAAACTGTTTTTT. Translation gives CASSLDGVRFAEKLFF.

The V gene is TRBV7-2, the J gene TRBJ2-5; D possibly corresponds to TRBD1 (5 bases). Trimming shortened V by 0 bases and J by 2 bases, and 10 bases separated the two germline ends. CDR3 length: 15 amino acids. Germline lookup yields CDR1 SGHTA and CDR2 FQGNSA. The CDR3 nucleotides read TGTGCCAGCAGCTTAGCGGTAGGGGCTCAAGAGACCCAGTACTTC. Translation: CASSLAVGAQETQYF. The variable domain in full, with the rest retrieved from reference TRBV7-2 and TRBJ2-5, is GAGVSQSPSNKVTEKGKDVELRCDPISGHTALYWYRQSLGQGLEFLIYFQGNSAPDKSGLPSDRFSAERTGGSVSTLTIQRTQQEDSAVYLCASSLAVGAQETQYFGPGTRLLVL.

The J gene is TRBJ2-5, the V gene TRBV29-1, with TRBD2 as a possible D gene (6 bases). Germline V lookup: CDR1 SQVTM, CDR2 ANQGSEA. The CDR3 loop spans 14 amino acids. Trimming removed 3 bases at V and 3 bases at J, with 14 bases between. The CDR3 DNA reads TGCAGCGTTGAGGAGGACGGCGGGAAAGAGACCCAGTACTTC. Translating gives CSVEEDGGKETQYF.

The chain joins TRBV29-1 to TRBJ2-7, with 8 nucleotides matching TRBD2. The J segment lost 6 bases and the V segment lost 5 bases, leaving 9 bases of the junction unmatched. This CDR3 spans 13 amino acids. Germline CDR1 reads SQVTM; CDR2 reads ANQGSEA. The CDR3 sequence is CSVNLAGLSEQYF. Written as DNA, the CDR3 is TGCAGCGTTAATCTAGCGGGCCTCTCCGAGCAGTACTTC.

This chain joins TRBV5-1 and TRBJ2-1; tentatively, D is TRBD2 (5 bases). Deletions cut 4 bases from V and 6 bases from J, with 23 bases between. This CDR3 has 17 residues. CDR1 is SGHRS and CDR2 is YFSETQ in the germline V gene. CDR3 bases: TGCGCCAGCAGCCCCGGACCCACGGGAAGGTTGGTCAATGAGCAGTTCTTC. Its translation is CASSPGPTGRLVNEQFF.

The J gene is TRBJ2-3, the V gene TRBV5-1; 8 bases are shared with TRBD2. Germline V CDR1 and CDR2: SGHRS, YFSETQ. This CDR3 spans 15 amino acids. With 6 bases clipped from V and 2 bases from J, the junction kept 8 bases outside the gene matches. CDR3 in DNA: TGCGCCAGCACGCGCGCGGGGGGTACCACAGATACGCAGTATTTT. Its protein is CASTRAGGTTDTQYF. Full variable domain (missing parts from reference TRBV5-1 and TRBJ2-3): KAGVTQTPRYLIKTRGQQVTLSCSPISGHRSVSWYQQTPGQGLQFLFEYFSETQRNKGNFPGRFSGRQFSNSRSEMNVSTLELGDSALYLCASTRAGGTTDTQYFGPGTRLTVL.

The rearrangement links TRBV7-2 to TRBJ2-7; 7 bases align to TRBD1. The CDR3 has 15 residues. V trimming: 2 bases; J trimming: 0 bases; junction bases outside the gene matches: 4. Germline V gene sequence: CDR1 SGHTA, CDR2 FQGNSA. CDR3 loop: CASSLSPGGSYEQYF. CDR3 nucleotides: TGTGCCAGCAGCTTATCCCCAGGGGGCTCCTACGAGCAGTACTTC.

The rearrangement uses TRBV19 and TRBJ2-7, with 9 positions matching TRBD1. Trimming at V came to 6 bases and at J to 0 bases, leaving 3 bases not matched to a gene. The CDR3 covers 14 residues. The germline gives CDR1 LNHDA, CDR2 SQIVND (reference sequence). This CDR3 reads CASSPTGGSYEQYF. The DNA for the CDR3 is TGTGCCAGTAGCCCGACAGGGGGCTCCTACGAGCAGTACTTC.

CDR3 amino acids: CASGLVVSVGNQPQHF. CDR3 DNA sequence: TGTGCTAGTGGTTTGGTAGTCAGCGTCGGCAATCAGCCCCAGCATTTT. The chain joins TRBV12-5 to TRBJ1-5, with D hard to call. V was trimmed by 0 bases and J by 2 bases, leaving 11 bases between them. CDR3 length equals 16 residues. Germline lookup yields CDR1 LGHNT and CDR2 FRNRAP. Full variable domain (missing parts from reference TRBV12-5 and TRBJ1-5): DARVTQTPRHKVTEMGQEVTMRCQPILGHNTVFWYRQTMMQGLELLAYFRNRAPLDDSGMPKDRFSAEMPDATLATLKIQPSEPRDSAVYFCASGLVVSVGNQPQHFGDGTRLSIL.

The chain recombines TRBV6-5 with TRBJ1-2, with a weak D call TRBD1 (6 bases). With 5 bases removed from V and 0 bases from J, the gap between germline ends came to 13 bases. CDR1 and CDR2 from the germline V gene are MNHEY and SVGAGI. This CDR3 has 15 amino acids. CDR3 DNA: TGTGCCAGCAGTAGGGGGGGCAAGTCTAACTATGGCTACACCTTC. Its protein is CASSRGGKSNYGYTF.

V gene TRBV11-3 combines with J gene TRBJ1-5; perhaps TRBD1 as D (5 bases). Germline CDR1 is SGHNT and CDR2 is YENEEA. The CDR3 has 13 amino acids. Trimming removed 0 bases from V and 6 bases from J, with 6 bases in between. This chain's CDR3 is CASSLDQGQPQHF. The CDR3 DNA is TGTGCCAGCAGCTTAGATCAGGGTCAGCCCCAGCATTTT.

This clone was observed once. The rearrangement uses TRBV30 and TRBJ1-2; D is perhaps TRBD1 (5 bases). CDR3 length: 14 amino acids. Germline CDR1 is GTSNPN and CDR2 is SVGIG (reference sequence). V gave up 1 base and J gave up 0 bases, with 9 bases separating them. The chain's CDR3 is CAWSGKTANYGYTF. CDR3 coding DNA: TGTGCCTGGAGTGGTAAGACAGCTAACTATGGCTACACCTTC.